The 12 T cell receptor beta chains below were found in one sample sequenced in a study of blood T cell repertoires in COVID-19. TCRdb's copy holds only in-frame clones and misses some; the assay was immunoSEQ multiplex PCR. The data show around 300,000 clones, with approximately 90% seen just once and approximately 2% held by the top ten. Sequenced material: PBMCs or T cells enriched from blood (not recorded which). The receptor source for this set is a woman aged 60-75 years in a cohort exposed to, infected with or recovered from COVID-19 (not recorded which).

This chain uses TRBV21-1 with TRBJ1-5; the tabulated D call, TRBD1, remains unverified against the DNA. TRBV21-1 is classified as a pseudogene. The CDR3 runs 14 residues. For the CDR3, the DNA is TGTGCCAGCAGCCCAGGGGGTCAAGATCAGCCCCAGCATTTT. Translated: CASSPGGQDQPQHF.

The rearrangement joins TRBV28 to TRBJ2-2; TRBD1 matches at 7 bases. Germline V gene sequence: CDR1 MDHEN, CDR2 SYDVKM. Germline trimming cut 5 bases from V and 2 bases from J; bases unmatched to any gene: 5. This CDR3 is built from 15 residues. In DNA form, the CDR3 reads TGTGCCAGCAGTCTCACAGGGGCCAACACCGGGGAGCTGTTTTTT. This codes for CASSLTGANTGELFF.

The rearrangement uses TRBV5-1 and TRBJ1-1, with D unresolved. This CDR3 is 14 amino acids long. The V gene lost 4 bases and the J gene lost 4 bases, with 14 bases spanning the gap. The germline V gene has CDR1 SGHRS and CDR2 YFSETQ. The CDR3 DNA is TGCGCCAGCAGCCCCTGGGCCCCCGGCACTGAAGCTTTCTTT. Protein sequence: CASSPWAPGTEAFF.

The chain is built from TRBV10-3 and TRBJ2-3; 10 bases map to TRBD2. Losses at the gene ends were 10 bases for V and 6 bases for J; bases not matched to a gene: 10. CDR1 and CDR2 (germline): ENHRY, SYGVKD. This CDR3 has 14 residues. The CDR3 bases are TGTGCCACCCGACCCACTAGCGGGGCCGATACGCAGTATTTT. This gives the protein CATRPTSGADTQYF.

V is TRBV9 and J is TRBJ1-1; no clear D. This CDR3 contains 15 residues. V was trimmed by 0 bases and J by 6 bases, leaving 15 bases between them. Germline lookup yields CDR1 SGDLS and CDR2 YYNGEE. CDR3 nucleotides: TGTGCCAGCAGCGTAGTCAGCCTAGCAACGGCTGAAGCTTTCTTT. Amino acids: CASSVVSLATAEAFF.

The rearrangement links TRBV3-1 (or the pseudogene TRBV3-2) to TRBJ2-2; 8 bases are a match to TRBD2. V was pared by 4 bases and J by 7 bases, with 14 bases of the junction left unmatched. The CDR3 spans 17 residues. Germline CDR1 reads LGHDT; CDR2 reads YNNKEL (reference sequence). Here the CDR3 reads CASSPDTGTRFGGELFF. The DNA of the CDR3 is TGTGCCAGCAGCCCAGATACCGGGACTAGGTTCGGCGGGGAGCTGTTTTTT.

This clone was seen once. The chain joins TRBV3-1 (or the pseudogene TRBV3-2) to TRBJ2-7; 7 bases are a match to TRBD1. The CDR3 sequence is 14 residues long. The ends lost 1 base at V and 3 bases at J; junction bases unmatched: 3. The germline gives CDR1 LGHDT, CDR2 YNNKEL (reference sequence). The CDR3 spells CASSQVRQGYEQYF. The CDR3 DNA follows: TGTGCCAGCAGCCAAGTAAGACAGGGCTACGAGCAGTACTTC.

The chain links TRBV28 to TRBJ1-2, with D hard to call. The length of the CDR3 is 14 residues. The germline V gene has CDR1 MDHEN and CDR2 SYDVKM. V dropped 2 bases and J dropped 8 bases, with 15 bases sitting between them. This chain's CDR3 is CASSLPRGSVGYTF. The CDR3 region has the DNA TGTGCCAGCAGTTTACCAAGAGGATCCGTCGGCTACACCTTC.

In regard to this clone: The identical CDR3 is also encoded by other nucleotide sequences in the sample. The chain links TRBV5-1 to TRBJ2-3; 8 bases fit TRBD2. Looked up from germline, CDR1 is SGHRS and CDR2 is YFSETQ. The CDR3 runs 16 residues. V lost 0 bases to trimming and J lost 1 base; unmatched junction nucleotides: 4. CDR3 sequence reads: CASSLAGGPGTDTQYF. In DNA, the CDR3 is TGCGCCAGCAGCTTGGCGGGAGGGCCTGGCACAGATACGCAGTATTTT.

The gene calls are TRBV27 and TRBJ2-7; perhaps TRBD1 as D (6 bases). V lost 6 bases, J lost 3 bases, and 21 bases lay in between. Looked up from germline, CDR1 is MNHEY and CDR2 is SMNVEV (reference sequence). CDR3 length equals 16 residues. The CDR3 protein is CASSRSSTGSGYEQYF. As DNA, the CDR3 is TGTGCCAGCAGCCGGTCATCAACAGGGAGCGGCTACGAGCAGTACTTC.

The chain joins TRBV2 to TRBJ2-1, with a possible D match to TRBD1 (6 bases). CDR1 and CDR2 (germline): SNHLY, FYNNEI. The CDR3 is 14 residues long. Trimming removed 4 bases at V and 5 bases at J, with 12 bases between. CDR3 region: CASSVSQGHNEQFF. CDR3 bases: TGTGCCAGCAGTGTCAGCCAGGGGCACAATGAGCAGTTCTTC.

This sequence joins TRBV4-2 and TRBJ1-4; a possible D gene is TRBD1 (5 bases). The CDR3 sequence is 13 residues long. Germline V gene lookup returns CDR1 LGHNA and CDR2 YNFKEQ. Trimming removed 3 bases at V and 8 bases at J, with 10 bases between. CDR3 nucleotides: TGTGCCAGCAGCCAGGCGGGGGAAGAAAAACTGTTTTTT. As protein: CASSQAGEEKLFF.